This entry is about one T cell receptor (beta chain). Its target is unknown. The PCR made use of 60 Vbeta and 13 Jbeta primers. Here immunoSEQ multiplex PCR was the method, and the copy in TCRdb shows in-frame clones only, minus some. The profile shows some 90,000 clones, roughly four fifths of them singletons. Every donor was a healthy person donating bone marrow. These data originate in a study of cytomegalovirus exposure and HLA in healthy donors. Study-level information: The roughly 120 million unique TCR beta sequences, from around 200 million T cells, were found by an earlier analysis.

Points from the study as a whole: Sequencing depth across donors, presence/absence analyses assumed, was roughly uniform. Solely CMV serostatus was available to characterize immune exposure.

The CDR3 has 18 residues. V was clipped by 0 bases and J by 1 base; unmatched bases: 10. Germline CDR1 is PRHDT and CDR2 is FYEKMQ (reference sequence). The sequenced material came from PBMCs. The chain couples TRBV13 to TRBJ2-7; 9 bases fit TRBD2. The source is a young man in good health and CMV-seronegative. Here the CDR3 DNA reads TGTGCCAGCAGCTTAGGCCTTCGGGGGCGGGAGGGTTCCTACGAGCAGTACGTC. It codes for CASSLGLRGREGSYEQYV.